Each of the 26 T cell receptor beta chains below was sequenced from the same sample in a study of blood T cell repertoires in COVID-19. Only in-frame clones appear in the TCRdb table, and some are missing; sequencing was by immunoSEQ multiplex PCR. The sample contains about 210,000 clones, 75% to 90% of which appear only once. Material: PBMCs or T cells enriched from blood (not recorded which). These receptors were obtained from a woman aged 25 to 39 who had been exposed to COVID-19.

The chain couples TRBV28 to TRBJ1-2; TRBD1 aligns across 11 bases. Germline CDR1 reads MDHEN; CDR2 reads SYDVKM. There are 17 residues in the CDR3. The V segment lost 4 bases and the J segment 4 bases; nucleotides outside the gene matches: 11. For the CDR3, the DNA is TGTGCCAGCAGTTCGCGGACAGGGGGCCCCCTGGGCTATGGCTACACCTTC. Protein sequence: CASSSRTGGPLGYGYTF.

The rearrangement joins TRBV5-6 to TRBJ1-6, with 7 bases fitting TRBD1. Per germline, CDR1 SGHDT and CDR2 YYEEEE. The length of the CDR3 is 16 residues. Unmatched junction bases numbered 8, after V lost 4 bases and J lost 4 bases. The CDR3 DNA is TGTGCCAGCAGCGTCGGATGGACAGGATATAATTCACCCCTCCACTTT. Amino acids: CASSVGWTGYNSPLHF.

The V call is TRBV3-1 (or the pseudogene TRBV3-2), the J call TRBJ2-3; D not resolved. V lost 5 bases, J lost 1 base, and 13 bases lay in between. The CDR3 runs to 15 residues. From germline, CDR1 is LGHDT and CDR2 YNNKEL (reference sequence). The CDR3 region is CASSYLSYGTDTQYF. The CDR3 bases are TGTGCCAGCAGCTACTTAAGTTACGGCACAGATACGCAGTATTTT.

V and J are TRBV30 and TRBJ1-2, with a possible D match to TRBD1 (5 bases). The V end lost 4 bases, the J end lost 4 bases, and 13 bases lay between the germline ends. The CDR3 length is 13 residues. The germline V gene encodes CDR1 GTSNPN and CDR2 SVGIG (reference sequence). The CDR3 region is CAWITREGYGYTF. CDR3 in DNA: TGTGCCTGGATAACCAGGGAGGGCTATGGCTACACCTTC.

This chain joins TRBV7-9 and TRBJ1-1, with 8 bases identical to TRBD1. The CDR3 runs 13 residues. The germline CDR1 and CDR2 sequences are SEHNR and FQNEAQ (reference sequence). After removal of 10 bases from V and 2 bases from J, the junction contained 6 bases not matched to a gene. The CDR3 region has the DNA TGTGCCACCCTGACAGGGGTAAACACTGAAGCTTTCTTT. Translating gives CATLTGVNTEAFF.

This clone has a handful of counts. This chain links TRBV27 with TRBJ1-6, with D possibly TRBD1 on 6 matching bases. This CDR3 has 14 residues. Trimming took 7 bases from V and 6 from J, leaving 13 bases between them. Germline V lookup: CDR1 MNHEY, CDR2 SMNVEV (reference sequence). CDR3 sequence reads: CASTRRGGNSPLHF. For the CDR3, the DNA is TGTGCCAGCACGCGGAGAGGGGGTAATTCACCCCTCCACTTT.

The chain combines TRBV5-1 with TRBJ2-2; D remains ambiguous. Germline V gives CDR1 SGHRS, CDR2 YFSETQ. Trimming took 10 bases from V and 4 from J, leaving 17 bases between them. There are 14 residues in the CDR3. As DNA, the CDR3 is TGCGCCTCCAGTACGGCGGTTCCCACCGGGGAGCTGTTTTTT. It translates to CASSTAVPTGELFF. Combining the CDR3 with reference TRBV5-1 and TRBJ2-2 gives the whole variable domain KAGVTQTPRYLIKTRGQQVTLSCSPISGHRSVSWYQQTPGQGLQFLFEYFSETQRNKGNFPGRFSGRQFSNSRSEMNVSTLELGDSALYLCASSTAVPTGELFFGEGSRLTVL.

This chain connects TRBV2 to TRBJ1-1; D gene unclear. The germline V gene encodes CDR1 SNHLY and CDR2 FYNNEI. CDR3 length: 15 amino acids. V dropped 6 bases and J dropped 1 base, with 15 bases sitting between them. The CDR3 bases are TGTGCCAGCAGGAACCCCGGACTTAGGAACACTGAAGCTTTCTTT. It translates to CASRNPGLRNTEAFF.

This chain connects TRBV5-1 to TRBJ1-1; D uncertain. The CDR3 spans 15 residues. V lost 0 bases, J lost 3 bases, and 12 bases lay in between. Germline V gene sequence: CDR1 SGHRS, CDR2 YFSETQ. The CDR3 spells CASSLEPGPDTEAFF. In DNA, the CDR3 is TGCGCCAGCAGCTTGGAACCGGGTCCGGACACTGAAGCTTTCTTT. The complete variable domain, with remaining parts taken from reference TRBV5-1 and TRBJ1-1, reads KAGVTQTPRYLIKTRGQQVTLSCSPISGHRSVSWYQQTPGQGLQFLFEYFSETQRNKGNFPGRFSGRQFSNSRSEMNVSTLELGDSALYLCASSLEPGPDTEAFFGQGTRLTVV.

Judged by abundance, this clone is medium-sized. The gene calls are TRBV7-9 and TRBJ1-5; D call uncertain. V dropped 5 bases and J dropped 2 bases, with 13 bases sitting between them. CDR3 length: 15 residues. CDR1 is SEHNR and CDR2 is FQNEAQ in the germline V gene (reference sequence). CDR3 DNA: TGTGCCAGCAGCGCTACGGAGTCGGGCAATCAGCCCCAGCATTTT. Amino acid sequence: CASSATESGNQPQHF.

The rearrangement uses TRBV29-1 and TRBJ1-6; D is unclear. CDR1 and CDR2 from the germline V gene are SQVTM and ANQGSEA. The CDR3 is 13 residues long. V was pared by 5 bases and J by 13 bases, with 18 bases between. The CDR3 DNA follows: TGCAGCGTTCTGGTGTTGGCCTCTCGTCCCCTCCACTTT. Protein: CSVLVLASRPLHF.

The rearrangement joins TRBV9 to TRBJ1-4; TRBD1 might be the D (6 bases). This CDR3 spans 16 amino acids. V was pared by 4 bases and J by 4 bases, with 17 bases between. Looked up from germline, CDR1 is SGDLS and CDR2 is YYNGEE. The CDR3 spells CASSRGGVGLNEKLFF. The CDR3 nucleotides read TGTGCCAGCAGCAGAGGGGGTGTAGGCCTTAATGAAAAACTGTTTTTT.

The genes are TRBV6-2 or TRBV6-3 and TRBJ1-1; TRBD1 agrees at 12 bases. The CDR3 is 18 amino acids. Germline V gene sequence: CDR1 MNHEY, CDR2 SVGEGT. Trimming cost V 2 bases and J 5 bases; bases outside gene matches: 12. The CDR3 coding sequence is TGTGCCAGCAGTTACCGCCGGGGGACAGGGGGCTCTATTACTGAAGCTTTCTTT. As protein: CASSYRRGTGGSITEAFF.

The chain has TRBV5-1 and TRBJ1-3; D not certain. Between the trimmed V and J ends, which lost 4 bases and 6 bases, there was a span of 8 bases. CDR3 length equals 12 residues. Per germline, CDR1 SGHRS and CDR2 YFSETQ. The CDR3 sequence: CASSNHLNTIYF. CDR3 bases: TGCGCCAGCAGCAACCACTTAAACACCATATATTTT.

The CDR3 spells CASTTGEGGYTF. The DNA of the CDR3 is TGTGCCAGCACGACCGGAGAGGGAGGCTACACCTTC. This chain joins TRBV18 and TRBJ1-2; D not certain. This CDR3 contains 12 residues. V was pared by 8 bases and J by 8 bases, with 15 bases between. Germline CDR1 and CDR2: KGHSH and LQKENI.

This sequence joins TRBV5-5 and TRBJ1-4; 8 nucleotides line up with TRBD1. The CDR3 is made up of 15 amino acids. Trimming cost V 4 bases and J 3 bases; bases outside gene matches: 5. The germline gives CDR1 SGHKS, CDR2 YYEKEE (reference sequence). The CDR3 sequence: CASSATGQANEKLFF. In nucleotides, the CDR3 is TGTGCCAGCAGCGCGACGGGACAGGCTAATGAAAAACTGTTTTTT.

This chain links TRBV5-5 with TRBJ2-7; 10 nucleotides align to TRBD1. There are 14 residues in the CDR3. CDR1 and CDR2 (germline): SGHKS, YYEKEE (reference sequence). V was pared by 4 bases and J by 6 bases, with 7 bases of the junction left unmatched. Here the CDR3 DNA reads TGTGCCAGCAGCCTGGGACAGGGGTTGGGCGAGCAGTACTTC. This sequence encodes CASSLGQGLGEQYF.

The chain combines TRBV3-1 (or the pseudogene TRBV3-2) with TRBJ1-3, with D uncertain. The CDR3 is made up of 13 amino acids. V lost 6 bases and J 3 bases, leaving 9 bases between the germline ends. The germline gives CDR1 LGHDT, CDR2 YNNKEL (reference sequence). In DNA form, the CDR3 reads TGTGCCAGCAGTCCCTCACATGGAAACACCATATATTTT. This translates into CASSPSHGNTIYF.

The CDR3 is CASSLWLASTGELFF. The DNA of the CDR3 is TGTGCCAGCAGCTTGTGGCTAGCGAGCACCGGGGAGCTGTTTTTT. The chain combines TRBV5-4 with TRBJ2-2, with D tentatively TRBD2 (6 bases). CDR3 length: 15 residues. The ends were cut back, 1 base at V and 4 bases at J, with 11 bases in the middle. The germline V gene has CDR1 SGHNT and CDR2 YYREEE (reference sequence).

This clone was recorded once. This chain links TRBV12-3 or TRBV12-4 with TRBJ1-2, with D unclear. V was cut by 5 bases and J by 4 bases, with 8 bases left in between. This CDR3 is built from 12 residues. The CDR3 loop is CASSPRGYGYTF. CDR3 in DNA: TGTGCCAGCAGTCCCCGGGGCTATGGCTACACCTTC.

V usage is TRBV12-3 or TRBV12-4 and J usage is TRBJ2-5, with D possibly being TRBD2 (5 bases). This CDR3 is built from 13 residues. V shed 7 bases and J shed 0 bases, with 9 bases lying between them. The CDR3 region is CASTRLNQETQYF. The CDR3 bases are TGTGCCAGCACCAGACTAAACCAAGAGACCCAGTACTTC.

The chain's CDR3 is CASSTFGGNQPQHF. CDR3 coding DNA: TGTGCCAGCAGCACGTTCGGGGGCAATCAGCCCCAGCATTTT. J is TRBJ1-5 and V is TRBV5-4; D is undetermined. The CDR3 is made up of 14 amino acids. CDR1 and CDR2 from the germline V gene are SGHNT and YYREEE (reference sequence). Trimming removed 4 bases from V and 2 bases from J, with 10 bases in between. The full variable domain, rest sourced from reference TRBV5-4 and TRBJ1-5, is ETGVTQSPTHLIKTRGQQVTLRCSSQSGHNTVSWYQQALGQGPQFIFQYYREEENGRGNFPPRFSGLQFPNYSSELNVNALELDDSALYLCASSTFGGNQPQHFGDGTRLSIL.

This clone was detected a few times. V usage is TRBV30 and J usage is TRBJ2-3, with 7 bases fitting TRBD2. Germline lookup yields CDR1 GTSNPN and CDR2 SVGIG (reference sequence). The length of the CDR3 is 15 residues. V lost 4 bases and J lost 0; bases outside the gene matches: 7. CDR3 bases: TGTGCCTGGACCCTTCGCGGGGGTAGCACAGATACGCAGTATTTT. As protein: CAWTLRGGSTDTQYF.

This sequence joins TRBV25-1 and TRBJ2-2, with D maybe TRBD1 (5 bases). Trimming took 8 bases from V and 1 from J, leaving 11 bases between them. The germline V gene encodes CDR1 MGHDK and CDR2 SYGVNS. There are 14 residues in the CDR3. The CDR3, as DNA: TGTGCCAGCGGCAGCGACAGGAACACCGGGGAGCTGTTTTTT. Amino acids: CASGSDRNTGELFF.

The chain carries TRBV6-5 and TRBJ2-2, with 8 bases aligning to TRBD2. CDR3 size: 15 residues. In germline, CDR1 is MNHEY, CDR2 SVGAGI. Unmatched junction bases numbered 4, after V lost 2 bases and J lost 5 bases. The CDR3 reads CASSYGTSWTGELFF. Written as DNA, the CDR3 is TGTGCCAGCAGTTACGGGACTAGTTGGACCGGGGAGCTGTTTTTT.

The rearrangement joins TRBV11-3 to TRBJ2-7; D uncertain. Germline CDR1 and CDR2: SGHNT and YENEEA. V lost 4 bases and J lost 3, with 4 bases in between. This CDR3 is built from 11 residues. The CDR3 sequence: CASSSYYEQYF. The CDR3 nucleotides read TGTGCCAGCAGCTCCTACTACGAGCAGTACTTC.